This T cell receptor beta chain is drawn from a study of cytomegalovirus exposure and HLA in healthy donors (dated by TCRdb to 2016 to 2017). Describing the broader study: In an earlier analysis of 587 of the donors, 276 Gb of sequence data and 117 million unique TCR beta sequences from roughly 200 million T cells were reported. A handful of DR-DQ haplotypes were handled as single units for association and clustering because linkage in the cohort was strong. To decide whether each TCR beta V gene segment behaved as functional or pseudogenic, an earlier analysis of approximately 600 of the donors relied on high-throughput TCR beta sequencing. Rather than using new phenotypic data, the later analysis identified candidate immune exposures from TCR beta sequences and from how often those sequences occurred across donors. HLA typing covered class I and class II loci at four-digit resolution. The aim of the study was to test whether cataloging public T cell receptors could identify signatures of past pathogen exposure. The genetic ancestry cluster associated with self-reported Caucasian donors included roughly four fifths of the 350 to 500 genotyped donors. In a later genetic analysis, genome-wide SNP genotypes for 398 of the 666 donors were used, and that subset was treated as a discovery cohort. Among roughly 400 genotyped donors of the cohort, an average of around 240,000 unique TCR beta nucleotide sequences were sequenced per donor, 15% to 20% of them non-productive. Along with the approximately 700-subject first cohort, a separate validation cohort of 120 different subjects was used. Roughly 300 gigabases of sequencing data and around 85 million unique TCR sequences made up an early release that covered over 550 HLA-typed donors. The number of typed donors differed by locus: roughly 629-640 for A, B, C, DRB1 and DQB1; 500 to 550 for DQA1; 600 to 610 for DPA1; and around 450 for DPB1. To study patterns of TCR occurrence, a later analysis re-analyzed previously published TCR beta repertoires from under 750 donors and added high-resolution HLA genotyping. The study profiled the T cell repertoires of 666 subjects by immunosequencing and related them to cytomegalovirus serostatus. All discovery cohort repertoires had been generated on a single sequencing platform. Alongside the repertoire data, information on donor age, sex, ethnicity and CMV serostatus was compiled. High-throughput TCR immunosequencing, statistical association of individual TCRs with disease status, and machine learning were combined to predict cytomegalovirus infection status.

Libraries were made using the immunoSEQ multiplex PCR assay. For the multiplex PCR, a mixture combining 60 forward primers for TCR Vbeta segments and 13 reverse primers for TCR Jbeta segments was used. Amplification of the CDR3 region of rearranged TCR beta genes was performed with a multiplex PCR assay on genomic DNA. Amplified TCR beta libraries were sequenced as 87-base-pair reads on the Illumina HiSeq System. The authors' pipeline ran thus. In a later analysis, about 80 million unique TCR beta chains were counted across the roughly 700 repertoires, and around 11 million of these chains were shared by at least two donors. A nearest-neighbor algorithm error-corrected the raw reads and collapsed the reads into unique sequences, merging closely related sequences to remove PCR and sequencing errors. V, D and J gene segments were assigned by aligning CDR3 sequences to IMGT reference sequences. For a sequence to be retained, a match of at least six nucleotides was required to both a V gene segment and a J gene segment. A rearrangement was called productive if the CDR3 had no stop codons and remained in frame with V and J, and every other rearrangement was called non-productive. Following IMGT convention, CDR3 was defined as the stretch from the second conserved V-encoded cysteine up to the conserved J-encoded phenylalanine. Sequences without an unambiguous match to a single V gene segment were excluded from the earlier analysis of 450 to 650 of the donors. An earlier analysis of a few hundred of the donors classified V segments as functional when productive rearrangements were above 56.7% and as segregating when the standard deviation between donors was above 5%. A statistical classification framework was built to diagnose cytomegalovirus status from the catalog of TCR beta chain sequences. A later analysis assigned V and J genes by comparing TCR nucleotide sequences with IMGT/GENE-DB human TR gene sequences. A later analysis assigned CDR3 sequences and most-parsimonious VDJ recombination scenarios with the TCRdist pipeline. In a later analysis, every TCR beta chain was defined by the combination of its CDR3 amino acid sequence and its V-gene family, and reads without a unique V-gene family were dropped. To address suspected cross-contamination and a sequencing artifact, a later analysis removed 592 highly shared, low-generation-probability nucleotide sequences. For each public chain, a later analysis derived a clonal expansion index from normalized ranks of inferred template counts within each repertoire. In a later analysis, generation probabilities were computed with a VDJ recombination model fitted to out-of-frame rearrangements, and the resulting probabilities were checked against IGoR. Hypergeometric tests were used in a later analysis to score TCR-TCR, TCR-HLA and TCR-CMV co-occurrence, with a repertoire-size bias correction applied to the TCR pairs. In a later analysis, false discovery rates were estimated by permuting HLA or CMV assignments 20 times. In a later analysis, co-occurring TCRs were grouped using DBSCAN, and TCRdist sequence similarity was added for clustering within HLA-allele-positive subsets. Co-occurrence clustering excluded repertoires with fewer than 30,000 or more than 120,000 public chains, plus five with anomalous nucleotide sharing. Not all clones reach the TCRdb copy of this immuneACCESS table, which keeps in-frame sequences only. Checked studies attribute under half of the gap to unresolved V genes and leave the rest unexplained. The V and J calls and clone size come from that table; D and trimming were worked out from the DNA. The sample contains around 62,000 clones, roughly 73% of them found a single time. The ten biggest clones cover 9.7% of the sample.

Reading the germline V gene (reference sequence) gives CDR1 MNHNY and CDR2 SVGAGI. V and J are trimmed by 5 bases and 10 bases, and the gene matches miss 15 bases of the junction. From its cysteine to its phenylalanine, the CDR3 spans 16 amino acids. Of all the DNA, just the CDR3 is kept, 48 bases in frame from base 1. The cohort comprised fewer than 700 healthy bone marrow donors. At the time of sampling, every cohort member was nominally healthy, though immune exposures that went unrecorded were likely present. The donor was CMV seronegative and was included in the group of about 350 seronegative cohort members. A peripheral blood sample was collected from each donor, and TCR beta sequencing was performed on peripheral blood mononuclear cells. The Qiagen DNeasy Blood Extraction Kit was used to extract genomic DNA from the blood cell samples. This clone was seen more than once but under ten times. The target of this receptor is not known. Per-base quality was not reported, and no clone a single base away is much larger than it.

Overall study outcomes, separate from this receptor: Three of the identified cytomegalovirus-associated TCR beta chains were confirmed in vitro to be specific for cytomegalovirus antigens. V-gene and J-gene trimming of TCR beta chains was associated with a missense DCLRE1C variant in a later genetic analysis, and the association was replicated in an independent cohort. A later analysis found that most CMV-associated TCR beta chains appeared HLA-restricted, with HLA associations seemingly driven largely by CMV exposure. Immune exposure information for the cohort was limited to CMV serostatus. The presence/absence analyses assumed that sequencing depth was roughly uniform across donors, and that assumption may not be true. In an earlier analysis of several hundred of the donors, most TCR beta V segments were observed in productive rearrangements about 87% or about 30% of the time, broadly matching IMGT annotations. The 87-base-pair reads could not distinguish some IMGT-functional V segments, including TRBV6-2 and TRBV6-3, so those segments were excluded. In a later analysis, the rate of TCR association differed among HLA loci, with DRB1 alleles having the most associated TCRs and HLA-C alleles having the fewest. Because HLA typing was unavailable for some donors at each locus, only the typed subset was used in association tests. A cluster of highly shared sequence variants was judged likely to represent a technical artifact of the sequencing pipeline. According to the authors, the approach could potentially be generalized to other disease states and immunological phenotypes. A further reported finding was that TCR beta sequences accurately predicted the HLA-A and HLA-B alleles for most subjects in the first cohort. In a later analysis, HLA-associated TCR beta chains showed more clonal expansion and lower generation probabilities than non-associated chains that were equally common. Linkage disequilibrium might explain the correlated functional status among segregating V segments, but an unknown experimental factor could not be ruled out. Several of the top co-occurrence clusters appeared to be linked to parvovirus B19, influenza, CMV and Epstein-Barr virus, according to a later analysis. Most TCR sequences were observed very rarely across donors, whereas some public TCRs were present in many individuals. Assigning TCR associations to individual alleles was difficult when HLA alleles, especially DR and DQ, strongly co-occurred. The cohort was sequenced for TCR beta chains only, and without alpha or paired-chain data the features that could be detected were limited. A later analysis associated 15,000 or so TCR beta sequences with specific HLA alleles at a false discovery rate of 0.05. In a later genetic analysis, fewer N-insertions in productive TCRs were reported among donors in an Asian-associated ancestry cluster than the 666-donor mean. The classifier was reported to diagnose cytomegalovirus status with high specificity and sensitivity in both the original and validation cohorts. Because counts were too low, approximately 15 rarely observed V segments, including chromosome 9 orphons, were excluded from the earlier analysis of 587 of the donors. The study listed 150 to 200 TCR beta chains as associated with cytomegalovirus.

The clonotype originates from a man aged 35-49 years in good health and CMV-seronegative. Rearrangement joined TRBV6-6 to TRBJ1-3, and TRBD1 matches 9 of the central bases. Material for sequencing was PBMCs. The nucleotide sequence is TGTGCCAGCAGTCGGCCGGGACAGGGCAAAGCAAGGACCATATATTTT. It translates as CASSRPGQGKARTIYF.